These T cell receptor beta chains were read from a single sample in a study of vaccination effects on CD4 cells after COVID-19. Profiled with immunoSEQ multiplex PCR; TCRdb holds only in-frame clones, not every one. Of fewer than 65,000 clones detected, 81% appear once; the ten largest clones hold about 2.7%. Their recognized antigens are unknown. The sample in question was CD4+ T cells from PBMCs cultured with HCoV-229E spike peptides, obtained before COVID-19 vaccination. These TCRs come from a human donor who received a COVID-19 vaccine. Each CDR3 is given with its conserved first and last residue. A D gene is named only where the DNA matches it firmly. Expanded clones are given a class, and other clones once, few, many or no size at all.

D,J,V,size,CDR3,DNA
TRBD1,TRBJ2-5,TRBV3-1/TRBV3-2,-,CASSQITGGIRGETQYF,TGTGCCAGCAGCCAAATAACAGGGGGAATAAGGGGGGAGACCCAGTACTTC
TRBD2,TRBJ2-1,TRBV10-1,-,CASSGGGASDEQFF,TGCGCCAGCAGTGGCGGGGGGGCCTCGGATGAGCAGTTCTTC
-,TRBJ1-6,TRBV2,-,CASRPGDYSPLHF,TGTGCCAGCAGACCGGGAGATTATTCACCCCTCCACTTT
TRBD1,TRBJ2-6,TRBV10-2,-,CASSEGWTGGAGANVLTF,TGCGCCAGCAGTGAGGGATGGACAGGGGGCGCTGGGGCCAACGTCCTGACTTTC
TRBD2,TRBJ2-2,TRBV10-1,-,CASSERGAGELFF,TGCGCCAGCAGTGAACGGGGGGCCGGGGAGCTGTTTTTT
-,TRBJ1-1,TRBV5-1,-,CASSLVAGVGTEAFF,TGCGCCAGCAGCTTGGTCGCAGGGGTGGGCACTGAAGCTTTCTTT
TRBD1,TRBJ2-1,TRBV7-3,-,CASTRTGQGNEQFF,TGTGCCAGCACCCGGACAGGGCAGGGAAATGAGCAGTTCTTC
-,TRBJ1-2,TRBV19,-,CASSMSGRNGYTF,TGTGCCAGTAGTATGTCAGGACGGAATGGCTACACCTTC
TRBD1,TRBJ1-2,TRBV24-1,-,CATSDPTTGRHGYTF,TGTGCCACCAGTGATCCCACGACAGGGAGGCATGGCTACACCTTC
TRBD2,TRBJ2-2,TRBV19,few,CASSISRRGTGELFF,TGTGCCAGTAGTATATCGCGGCGGGGGACCGGGGAGCTGTTTTTT
-,TRBJ2-5,TRBV6-6,-,CASSYSNRQETQYF,TGTGCCAGCAGTTACTCGAACAGGCAAGAGACCCAGTACTTC
-,TRBJ2-3,TRBV18,few,CASSPRQSTDTQYF,TGTGCCAGCTCACCGCGACAAAGCACAGATACGCAGTATTTT
-,TRBJ1-6,TRBV11-1,few,CASSLPGTALHF,TGTGCCAGCAGCTTACCCGGGACCGCCCTCCACTTT
-,TRBJ1-1,TRBV7-2,few,CASSTSGAGNTEAFF,TGTGCCAGCAGCACATCAGGGGCTGGGAACACTGAAGCTTTCTTT
TRBD1,TRBJ2-3,TRBV9,-,CASSVGAGQGGTDTQYF,TGTGCCAGCAGCGTAGGGGCGGGACAGGGGGGAACAGATACGCAGTATTTT
TRBD1,TRBJ2-2,TRBV7-3,-,CASSLKGAEVGELFF,TGTGCCAGCAGCTTAAAGGGGGCCGAAGTGGGGGAGCTGTTTTTT
TRBD2,TRBJ2-3,TRBV11-1,-,CASSLRLAEPTDTQYF,TGTGCCAGCAGCTTAAGGCTAGCGGAACCCACAGATACGCAGTATTTT
-,TRBJ2-2,TRBV2,-,CASSDPQGATGELFF,TGTGCCAGCAGTGACCCGCAGGGCGCTACCGGGGAGCTGTTTTTT
-,TRBJ2-1,TRBV5-4,-,CASSLAGAPYNEQFF,TGTGCCAGCAGCTTGGCGGGGGCCCCCTACAATGAGCAGTTCTTC
-,TRBJ2-3,TRBV7-9,-,CASSFSGTDTQYF,TGTGCCAGCAGCTTTAGCGGCACAGATACGCAGTATTTT
-,TRBJ1-2,TRBV2,-,CASFRQLFGPNGYTF,TGTGCCAGCTTCCGTCAGTTATTCGGGCCTAATGGCTACACCTTC
-,TRBJ2-1,TRBV20-1,-,CSASLGGAYNEQFF,TGCAGTGCTAGTCTGGGGGGCGCCTACAATGAGCAGTTCTTC
-,TRBJ2-2,TRBV19,once,CASSPWGRTGELFF,TGTGCCAGTAGTCCCTGGGGGCGCACCGGGGAGCTGTTTTTT
-,TRBJ1-2,TRBV18,-,CASSPLEGTEGYTF,TGTGCCAGCTCACCATTAGAAGGGACGGAAGGCTACACCTTC
-,TRBJ1-1,TRBV4-1,-,CASSQDPGGSEAFF,TGCGCCAGCAGCCAAGATCCTGGGGGTAGTGAAGCTTTCTTT
TRBD2,TRBJ2-5,TRBV2,-,CASSDPGLVTETQYF,TGTGCCAGCAGTGACCCGGGACTAGTGACGGAGACCCAGTACTTC
-,TRBJ2-5,TRBV5-1,-,CASTQGPAHEETQYF,TGCGCCAGCACCCAGGGCCCGGCCCACGAAGAGACCCAGTACTTC
TRBD2,TRBJ2-3,TRBV6-1,-,CASSELRGASTDTQYF,TGTGCCAGCAGTGAACTGCGGGGGGCCTCCACAGATACGCAGTATTTT
TRBD1,TRBJ2-1,TRBV6-5,-,CASSQQGAYEQFF,TGTGCCAGCAGTCAACAGGGGGCCTATGAGCAGTTCTTC
-,TRBJ1-1,TRBV27,-,CASSLVNRNTEAFF,TGTGCCAGCAGTTTAGTGAACAGGAACACTGAAGCTTTCTTT
-,TRBJ2-3,TRBV12-3/TRBV12-4,few,CASSPVVTDTQYF,TGTGCCAGCAGCCCCGTGGTCACAGATACGCAGTATTTT
-,TRBJ2-3,TRBV5-1,few,CASSQAPGTQGTDTQYF,TGCGCCAGCAGCCAGGCCCCCGGGACCCAAGGCACAGATACGCAGTATTTT
TRBD1,TRBJ1-1,TRBV6-6,-,CASSPRNTGVYTEAFF,TGTGCCAGCAGTCCCCGGAATACAGGGGTGTACACTGAAGCTTTCTTT
-,TRBJ2-3,TRBV12-5,-,CASGLAPRVGTDTQYF,TGTGCTAGTGGTTTGGCCCCTAGGGTAGGCACAGATACGCAGTATTTT
-,TRBJ1-1,TRBV7-3,-,CASSLTGFTEAFF,TGTGCCAGCAGCTTAACAGGGTTTACTGAAGCTTTCTTT
-,TRBJ2-3,TRBV7-3,-,CASSKGVTDTQYF,TGTGCCAGCAGCAAGGGTGTCACAGATACGCAGTATTTT
-,TRBJ2-1,TRBV5-1,-,CASSLQTGDNEQFF,TGCGCCAGCAGCTTGCAGACGGGAGACAATGAGCAGTTCTTC
-,TRBJ1-4,TRBV10-1,-,CARGTRGATNEKLFF,TGCGCCAGGGGGACCAGAGGAGCAACTAATGAAAAACTGTTTTTT
-,TRBJ2-3,TRBV24-1,-,CATSDPDGFPDTQYF,TGTGCCACCAGTGATCCTGATGGTTTCCCAGATACGCAGTATTTT
-,TRBJ1-1,TRBV20-1,-,CSAIGHTEAFF,TGCAGTGCCATCGGACACACTGAAGCTTTCTTT
TRBD1,TRBJ1-6,TRBV5-4,-,CASSGTGQGNSPLHF,TGTGCCAGCAGCGGGACAGGGCAAGGAAATTCACCCCTCCACTTT
-,TRBJ1-6,TRBV11-2,once,CASSLYQERDSPLHF,TGTGCCAGCAGCTTATATCAGGAGAGAGATTCACCCCTCCACTTT
-,TRBJ1-5,TRBV7-8,-,CASSTHRNSDQPQHF,TGTGCCAGCAGCACCCATCGGAATAGCGATCAGCCCCAGCATTTT
-,TRBJ2-4,TRBV7-2,-,CASSLGRTVAKNIQYF,TGTGCCAGCAGCTTAGGACGGACCGTAGCCAAAAACATTCAGTACTTC